This T cell receptor (beta chain) originates from a study of blood T cells in healthy people across ages. In its sample, this clonotype was seen a few times. The authors ran a second PCR of 7 to 11 cycles using a sample-barcoded 5' primer and a J-beta primer mix. TCRdb called the 5' RACE reads again in MiXCR, with one record for every CDR3 protein. The sample includes 850,000 to 1,000,000 distinct CDR3 sequences, 51% seen only once; the top ten take around a fifth. The J segment lost 1 base and the V segment lost 6 bases, leaving 16 bases of the junction unmatched. In germline, CDR1 is DFQATT, CDR2 SNEGSKA (reference sequence). The CDR3 is 17 residues long.

The sequencing sample was made of blood. The receptor was derived from a woman aged 60-75 years in good health. The chain has TRBV20-1 and TRBJ2-3, with 7 bases lining up with TRBD2. The CDR3 spells CSAIKGRGSTGTDTQYF. The CDR3 DNA is TGCAGTGCGATCAAAGGCCGCGGGAGTACGGGCACAGATACGCAGTATTTT.